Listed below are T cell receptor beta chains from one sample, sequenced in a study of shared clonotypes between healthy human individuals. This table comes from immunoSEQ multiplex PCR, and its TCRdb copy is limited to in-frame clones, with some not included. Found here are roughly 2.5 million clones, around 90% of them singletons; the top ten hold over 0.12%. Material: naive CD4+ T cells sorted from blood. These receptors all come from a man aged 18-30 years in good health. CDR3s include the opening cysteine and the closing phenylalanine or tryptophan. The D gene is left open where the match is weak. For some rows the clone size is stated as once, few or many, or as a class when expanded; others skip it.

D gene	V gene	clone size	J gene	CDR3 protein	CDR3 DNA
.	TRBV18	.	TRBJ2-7	CASSPATVSYEQYF	TGTGCCAGCTCACCCGCGACAGTTTCCTACGAGCAGTACTTC
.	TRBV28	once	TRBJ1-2	CASSLPGALYGYTF	TGTGCCAGCAGTTTGCCAGGGGCCCTCTATGGCTACACCTTC
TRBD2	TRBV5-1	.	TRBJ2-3	CASSLGTSGELDTQYF	TGCGCCAGCAGCTTGGGGACTAGCGGGGAGTTAGATACGCAGTATTTT
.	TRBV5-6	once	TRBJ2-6	CASSAEGSGANVLTF	TGTGCCAGCAGCGCCGAGGGCTCTGGGGCCAACGTCCTGACTTTC
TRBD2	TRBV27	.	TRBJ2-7	CASSLGTISSYEQYF	TGTGCCAGCAGTTTGGGGACTATAAGCTCCTACGAGCAGTACTTC
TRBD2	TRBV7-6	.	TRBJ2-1	CASSLESTSGSYGRGQFF	TGTGCCAGCAGCTTAGAATCAACTAGCGGGAGCTATGGTAGGGGGCAGTTCTTC
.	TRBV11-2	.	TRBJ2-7	CASQGVSSYEQYF	TGTGCCAGCCAGGGCGTTAGCTCCTACGAGCAGTACTTC
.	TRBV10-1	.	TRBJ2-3	CASSQESQYSSTDTQYF	TGCGCCAGCAGTCAGGAGTCTCAATATTCTAGCACAGATACGCAGTATTTT
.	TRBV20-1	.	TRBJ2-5	CSARRQETQYF	TGCAGTGCTAGGAGGCAAGAGACCCAGTACTTC
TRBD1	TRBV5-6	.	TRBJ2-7	CASSLWRTGSSEQYF	TGTGCCAGCAGCTTGTGGAGGACAGGATCGTCCGAGCAGTACTTC
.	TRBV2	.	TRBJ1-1	CASRALRTENTEAFF	TGTGCCAGCAGAGCCCTAAGGACAGAGAACACTGAAGCTTTCTTT
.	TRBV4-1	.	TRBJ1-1	CASKSSGDTEAFF	TGCGCCAGCAAGAGTTCTGGGGACACTGAAGCTTTCTTT
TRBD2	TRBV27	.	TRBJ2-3	CASSPWLAGVADTQYF	TGTGCCAGCAGCCCCTGGTTAGCGGGGGTGGCGGATACGCAGTATTTT
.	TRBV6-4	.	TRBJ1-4	CASSESGDPNEKLFF	TGTGCCAGCAGTGAATCAGGGGATCCTAATGAAAAACTGTTTTTT
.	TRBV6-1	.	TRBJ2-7	CASTLEAGPIYEQYF	TGTGCCAGCACCCTGGAGGCAGGTCCCATTTACGAGCAGTACTTC
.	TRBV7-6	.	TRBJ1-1	CASSLGQGEAFF	TGTGCCAGCAGCTTAGGTCAGGGCGAAGCTTTCTTT
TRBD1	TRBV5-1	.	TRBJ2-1	CASSPGTVLAEQFF	TGCGCCAGCAGCCCTGGGACAGTTTTAGCCGAGCAGTTCTTC
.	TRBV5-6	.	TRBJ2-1	CASSRDRVHMTRPYNEQFF	TGTGCCAGCAGCCGAGACAGAGTTCACATGACTCGCCCCTACAATGAGCAGTTCTTC
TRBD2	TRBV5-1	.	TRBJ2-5	CASSLPSSGIQETQYF	TGCGCCAGCAGCTTGCCTTCTAGCGGGATTCAAGAGACCCAGTACTTC
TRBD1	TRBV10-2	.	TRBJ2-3	CATTGQSVGDTQYF	TGCGCCACCACGGGACAGTCAGTGGGAGATACGCAGTATTTT
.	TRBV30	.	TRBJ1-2	CAWSASGRGGYGYTF	TGTGCCTGGAGCGCTTCCGGCAGAGGAGGCTATGGCTACACCTTC
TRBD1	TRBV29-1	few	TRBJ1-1	CSVVRTGEAFF	TGCAGCGTTGTTCGGACAGGTGAAGCTTTCTTT
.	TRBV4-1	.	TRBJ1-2	CASTKGRGPPYGYTF	TGCGCCAGCACCAAAGGGAGGGGCCCCCCCTATGGCTACACCTTC
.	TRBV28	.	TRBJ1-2	CASSPTDGNYGYTF	TGTGCCAGCAGTCCCACGGACGGGAACTATGGCTACACCTTC
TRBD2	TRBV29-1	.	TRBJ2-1	CSLRGGLMNEQFF	TGCAGCCTGCGGGGGGGCCTGATGAATGAGCAGTTCTTC
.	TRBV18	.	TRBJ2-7	CASSAQGPDYEQYF	TGTGCCAGCTCAGCCCAGGGGCCCGACTACGAGCAGTACTTC
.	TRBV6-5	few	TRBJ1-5	CASRGSNQPQHF	TGTGCCAGCAGGGGCAGCAATCAGCCCCAGCATTTT
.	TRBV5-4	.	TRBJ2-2	CASSLTSSPGELFF	TGTGCCAGCAGCTTAACTAGCAGCCCCGGGGAGCTGTTTTTT
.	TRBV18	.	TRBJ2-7	CASSPRAAASSYEQYF	TGTGCCAGCTCACCTAGGGCAGCGGCGAGCTCCTACGAGCAGTACTTC
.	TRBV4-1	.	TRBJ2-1	CASSQEVGPGGAYNEQFF	TGCGCCAGCAGCCAAGAGGTGGGCCCAGGGGGGGCCTACAATGAGCAGTTCTTC
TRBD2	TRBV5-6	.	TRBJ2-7	CASSLLPSGRLSSYEQYF	TGTGCCAGCAGCTTGCTCCCTAGCGGGAGGTTGAGCTCCTACGAGCAGTACTTC
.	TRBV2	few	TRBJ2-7	CASRQAHEQYF	TGTGCCAGCAGACAGGCCCACGAGCAGTACTTC
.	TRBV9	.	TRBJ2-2	CASSAFKGGTRTGELFF	TGTGCCAGCAGCGCATTTAAGGGCGGGACAAGGACCGGGGAGCTGTTTTTT
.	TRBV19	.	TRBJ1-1	CASSIRGQNTEAFF	TGTGCCAGTAGTATTAGGGGTCAAAACACTGAAGCTTTCTTT
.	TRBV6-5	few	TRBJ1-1	CASSRGWDTEAFF	TGTGCCAGCAGCCGAGGTTGGGACACTGAAGCTTTCTTT
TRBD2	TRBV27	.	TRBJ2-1	CASSPGLAGVNEQFF	TGTGCCAGCAGTCCGGGACTAGCGGGGGTAAATGAGCAGTTCTTC
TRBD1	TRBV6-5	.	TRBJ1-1	CASRPGTGNTEAFF	TGTGCCAGCAGACCCGGGACAGGGAACACTGAAGCTTTCTTT
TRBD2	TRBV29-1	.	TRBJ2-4	CSVFVRGGDIQYF	TGCAGCGTTTTCGTTCGGGGGGGAGACATTCAGTACTTC
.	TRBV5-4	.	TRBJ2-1	CASTVLSFGNEQFF	TGTGCCAGCACAGTTTTATCCTTCGGCAATGAGCAGTTCTTC
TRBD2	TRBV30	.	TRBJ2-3	CAWATSGKVTDTQYF	TGTGCCTGGGCCACTAGCGGGAAAGTAACAGATACGCAGTATTTT
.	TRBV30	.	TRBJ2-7	CAWSVWGGNEQYF	TGTGCCTGGAGTGTTTGGGGGGGCAACGAGCAGTACTTC
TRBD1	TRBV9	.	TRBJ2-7	CASSASPGTVYEQYF	TGTGCCAGCAGCGCGTCTCCCGGGACAGTCTACGAGCAGTACTTC
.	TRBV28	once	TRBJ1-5	CGVCRRGGGNQPQHF	TGTGGAGTTTGCAGGAGGGGGGGAGGCAATCAGCCCCAGCATTTT
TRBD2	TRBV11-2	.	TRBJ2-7	CASSLAGTSNYEQYF	TGTGCCAGCAGCTTAGCCGGGACTAGCAACTACGAGCAGTACTTC
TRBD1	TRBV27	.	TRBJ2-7	CASSRQGATYEQYF	TGTGCCAGCAGTAGACAGGGGGCCACTTACGAGCAGTACTTC
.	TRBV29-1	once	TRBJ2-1	CSVGDEQFF	TGCAGCGTTGGAGATGAGCAGTTCTTC
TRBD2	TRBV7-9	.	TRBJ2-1	CASSPSGSYNEQFF	TGTGCCAGCAGCCCTAGCGGGAGTTACAATGAGCAGTTCTTC
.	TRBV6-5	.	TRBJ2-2	CASSRTDTNTGELFF	TGTGCCAGCAGTCGTACCGATACGAACACCGGGGAGCTGTTTTTT
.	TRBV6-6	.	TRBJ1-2	CASSWDADYGYTF	TGTGCCAGCAGCTGGGACGCCGACTATGGCTACACCTTC
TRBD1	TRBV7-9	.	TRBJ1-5	CASSLGQAGDSNQPQHF	TGTGCCAGCAGCTTGGGACAGGCCGGGGATAGCAATCAGCCCCAGCATTTT
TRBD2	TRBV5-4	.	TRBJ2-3	CASSLRGAGGADTQYF	TGTGCCAGCAGCTTGCGAGGAGCGGGGGGCGCAGATACGCAGTATTTT
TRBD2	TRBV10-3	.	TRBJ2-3	CAISGTSGSLDTQYF	TGTGCCATCAGCGGGACTAGCGGGAGTCTAGATACGCAGTATTTT
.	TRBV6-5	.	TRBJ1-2	CASSFYREPNYGYTF	TGTGCCAGCAGTTTTTACAGGGAGCCTAACTATGGCTACACCTTC
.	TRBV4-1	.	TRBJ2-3	CASSQAIMDTQYF	TGCGCCAGCAGCCAAGCGATAATGGATACGCAGTATTTT
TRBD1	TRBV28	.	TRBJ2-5	CASSLLWDRRETQYF	TGTGCCAGCAGTTTATTGTGGGACAGGAGAGAAACCCAGTACTTC
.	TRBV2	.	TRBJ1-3	CASSGGALTGNTIYF	TGTGCCAGCAGTGGGGGAGCTTTAACTGGAAACACCATATATTTT
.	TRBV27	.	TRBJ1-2	CASSLVGSTGSGGYTF	TGTGCCAGCAGTTTAGTCGGGTCTACAGGAAGTGGAGGCTACACCTTC
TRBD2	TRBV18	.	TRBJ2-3	CASSPTLAGSTDTQYF	TGTGCCAGCTCACCCACCCTAGCGGGATCCACAGATACGCAGTATTTT
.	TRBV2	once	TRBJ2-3	CASSGQEAGTQYF	TGTGCCAGCAGTGGACAGGAAGCGGGTACGCAGTATTTT